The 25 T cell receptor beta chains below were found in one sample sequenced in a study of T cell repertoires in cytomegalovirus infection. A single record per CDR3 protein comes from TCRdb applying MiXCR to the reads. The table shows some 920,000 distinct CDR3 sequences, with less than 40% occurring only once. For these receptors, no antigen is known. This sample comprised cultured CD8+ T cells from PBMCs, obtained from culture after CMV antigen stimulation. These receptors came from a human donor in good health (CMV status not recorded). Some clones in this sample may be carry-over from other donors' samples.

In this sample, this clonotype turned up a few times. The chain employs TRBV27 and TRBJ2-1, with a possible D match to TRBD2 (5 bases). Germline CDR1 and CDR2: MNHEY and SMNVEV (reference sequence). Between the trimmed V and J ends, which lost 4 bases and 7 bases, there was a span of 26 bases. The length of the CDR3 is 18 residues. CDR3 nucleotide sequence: TGTGCCAGCAGTTCCTACTCCACCTTGGGCGGGTCGCTTAATGAGCAGTTCTTC. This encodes CASSSYSTLGGSLNEQFF.

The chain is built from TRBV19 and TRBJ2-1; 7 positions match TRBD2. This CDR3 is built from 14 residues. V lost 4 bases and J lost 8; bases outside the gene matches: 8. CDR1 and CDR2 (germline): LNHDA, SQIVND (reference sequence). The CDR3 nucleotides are TGTGCCAGTAGTAAGGGCGGGGGTTGGTATGAGCAGTTCTTC. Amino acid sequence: CASSKGGGWYEQFF.

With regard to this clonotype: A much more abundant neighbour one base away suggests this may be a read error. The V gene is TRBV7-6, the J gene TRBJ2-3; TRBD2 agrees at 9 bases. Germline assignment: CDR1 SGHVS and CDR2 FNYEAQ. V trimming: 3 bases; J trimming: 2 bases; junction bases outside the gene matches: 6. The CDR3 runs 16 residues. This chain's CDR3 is CASSFLSSGDTDTQYF. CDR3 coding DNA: TGTGCCAGCAGCTTTTTATCTAGCGGGGACACAGATACGCAGTATTTT.

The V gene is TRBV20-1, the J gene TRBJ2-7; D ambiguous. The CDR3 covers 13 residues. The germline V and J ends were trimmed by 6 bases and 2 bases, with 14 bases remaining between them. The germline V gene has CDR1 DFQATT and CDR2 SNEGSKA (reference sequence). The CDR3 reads CSATKELTYEQYF. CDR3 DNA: TGCAGTGCCACAAAAGAGTTAACCTACGAGCAGTACTTC.

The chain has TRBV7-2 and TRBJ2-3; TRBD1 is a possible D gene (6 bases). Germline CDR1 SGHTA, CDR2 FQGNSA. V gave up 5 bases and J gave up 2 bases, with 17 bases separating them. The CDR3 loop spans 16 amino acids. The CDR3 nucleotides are TGTGCCAGCAGCCGCGAACGTACAGGGCACACAGATACGCAGTATTTT. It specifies CASSRERTGHTDTQYF.

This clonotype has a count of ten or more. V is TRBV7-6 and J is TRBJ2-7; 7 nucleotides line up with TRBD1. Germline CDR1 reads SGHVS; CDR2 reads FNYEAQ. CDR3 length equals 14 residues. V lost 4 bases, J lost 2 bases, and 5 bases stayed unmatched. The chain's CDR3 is CASSSGQHPYEQYV. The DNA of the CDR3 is TGTGCCAGCAGCTCGGGACAGCATCCCTACGAGCAGTACGTC.

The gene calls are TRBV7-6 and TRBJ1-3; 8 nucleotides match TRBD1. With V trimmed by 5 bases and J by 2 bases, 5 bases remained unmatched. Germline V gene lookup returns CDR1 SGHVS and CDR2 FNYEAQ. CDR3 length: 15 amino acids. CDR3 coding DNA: TGTGCCAGCAGCCCCAGGGGGCAGGCTGGAAACACCATATATTTT. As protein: CASSPRGQAGNTIYF.

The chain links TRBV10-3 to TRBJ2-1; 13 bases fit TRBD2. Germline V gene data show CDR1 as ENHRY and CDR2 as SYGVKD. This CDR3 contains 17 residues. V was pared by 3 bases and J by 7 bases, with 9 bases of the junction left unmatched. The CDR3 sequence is CAISDPRTSGGANEQFF. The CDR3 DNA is TGTGCCATCAGTGATCCCCGTACTAGCGGGGGGGCAAATGAGCAGTTCTTC.

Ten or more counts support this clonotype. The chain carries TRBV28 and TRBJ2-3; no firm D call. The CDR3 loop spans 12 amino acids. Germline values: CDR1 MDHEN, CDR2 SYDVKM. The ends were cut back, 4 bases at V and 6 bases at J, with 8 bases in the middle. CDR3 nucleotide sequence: TGTGCCAGCAGTTCCGGGCCGGATACGCAGTATTTT. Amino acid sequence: CASSSGPDTQYF.

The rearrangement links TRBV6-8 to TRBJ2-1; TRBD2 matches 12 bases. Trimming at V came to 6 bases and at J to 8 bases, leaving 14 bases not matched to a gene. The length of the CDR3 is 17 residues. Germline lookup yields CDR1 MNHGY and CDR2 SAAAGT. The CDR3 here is CASRPKALAGGRDEQFF. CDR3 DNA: TGTGCCAGCAGACCCAAGGCTCTAGCGGGGGGGAGGGATGAGCAGTTCTTC.

The CDR3 loop is CASSLNWNYEQYF. CDR3 coding DNA: TGTGCCAGCAGCTTGAACTGGAACTACGAGCAGTACTTC. The rearrangement links TRBV5-6 to TRBJ2-7; D not certain. The CDR3 contains 13 residues. Germline CDR1 and CDR2: SGHDT and YYEEEE. V was pared by 1 base and J by 3 bases, with 8 bases between.

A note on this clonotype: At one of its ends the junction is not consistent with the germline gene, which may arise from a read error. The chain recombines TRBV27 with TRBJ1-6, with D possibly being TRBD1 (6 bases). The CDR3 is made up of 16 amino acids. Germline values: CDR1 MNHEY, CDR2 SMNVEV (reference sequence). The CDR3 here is CVSTTGSLPINSPLHF. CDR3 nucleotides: TGTGTCAGCACCACAGGGAGCCTACCTATCAATTCACCCCTCCACTTT.

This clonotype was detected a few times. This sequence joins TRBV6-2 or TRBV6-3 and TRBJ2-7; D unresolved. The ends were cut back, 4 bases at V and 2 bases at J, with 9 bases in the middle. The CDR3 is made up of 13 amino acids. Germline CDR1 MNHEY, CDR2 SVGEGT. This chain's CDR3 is CASSFPGPYEQYV. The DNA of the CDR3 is TGTGCCAGCAGTTTCCCGGGCCCCTACGAGCAGTACGTC.

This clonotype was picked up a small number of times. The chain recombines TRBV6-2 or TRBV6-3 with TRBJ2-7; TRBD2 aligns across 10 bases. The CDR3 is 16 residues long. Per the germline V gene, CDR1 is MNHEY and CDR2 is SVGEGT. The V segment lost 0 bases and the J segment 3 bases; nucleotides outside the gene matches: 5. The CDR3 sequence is CASSYSLASGGYEQYF. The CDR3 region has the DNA TGTGCCAGCAGTTACTCTTTGGCTAGCGGGGGCTACGAGCAGTACTTC.

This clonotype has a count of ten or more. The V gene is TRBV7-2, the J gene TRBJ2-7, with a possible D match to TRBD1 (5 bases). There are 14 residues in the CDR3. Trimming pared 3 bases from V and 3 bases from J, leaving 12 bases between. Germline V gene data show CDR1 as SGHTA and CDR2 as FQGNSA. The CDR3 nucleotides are TGTGCCAGCAGCTTGACACCAGGGTTCTACGAGCAGTACGTC. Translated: CASSLTPGFYEQYV.

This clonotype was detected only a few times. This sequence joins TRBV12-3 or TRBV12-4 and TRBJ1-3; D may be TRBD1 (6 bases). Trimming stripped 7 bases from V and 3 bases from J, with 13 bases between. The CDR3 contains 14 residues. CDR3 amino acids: CASNSDSNGNTIYF. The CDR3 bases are TGTGCCAGCAACTCGGACAGTAATGGAAACACCATATATTTT.

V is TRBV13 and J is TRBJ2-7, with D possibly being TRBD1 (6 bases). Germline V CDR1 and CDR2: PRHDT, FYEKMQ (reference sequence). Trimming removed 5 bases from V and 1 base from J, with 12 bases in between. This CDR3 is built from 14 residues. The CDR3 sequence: CASSSRQESYEQYV. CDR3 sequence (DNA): TGTGCCAGCAGCAGCCGACAGGAGTCCTACGAGCAGTACGTC.

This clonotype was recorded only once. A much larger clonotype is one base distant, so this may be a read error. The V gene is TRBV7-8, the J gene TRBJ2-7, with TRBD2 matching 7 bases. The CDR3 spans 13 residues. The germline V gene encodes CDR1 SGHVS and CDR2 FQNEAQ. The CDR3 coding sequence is TGTGCCAGCAGCTCCAGGGAGGGCTACGAGCTGTACTTC. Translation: CASSSREGYELYF.

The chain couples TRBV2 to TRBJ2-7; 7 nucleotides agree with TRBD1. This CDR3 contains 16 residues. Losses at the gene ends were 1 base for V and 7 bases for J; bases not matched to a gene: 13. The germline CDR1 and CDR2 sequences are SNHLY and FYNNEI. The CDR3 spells CASSEGGGTAIYEQYF. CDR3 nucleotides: TGTGCCAGCAGTGAAGGGGGTGGGACAGCCATCTATGAGCAGTACTTC.

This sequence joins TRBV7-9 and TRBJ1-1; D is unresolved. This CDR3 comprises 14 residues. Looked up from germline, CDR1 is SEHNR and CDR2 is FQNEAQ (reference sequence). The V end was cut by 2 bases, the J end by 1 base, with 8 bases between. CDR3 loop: CASSLRNRNTEAFF. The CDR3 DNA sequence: TGTGCCAGCAGCTTAAGAAACAGGAACACTGAAGCTTTCTTT.

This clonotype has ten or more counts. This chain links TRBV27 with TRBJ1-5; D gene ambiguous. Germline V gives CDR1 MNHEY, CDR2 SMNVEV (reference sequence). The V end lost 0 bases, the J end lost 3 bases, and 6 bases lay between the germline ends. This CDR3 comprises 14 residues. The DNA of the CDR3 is TGTGCCAGCAGTTTATCGTCCGACAATCAGCCCCAGCATTTT. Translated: CASSLSSDNQPQHF.

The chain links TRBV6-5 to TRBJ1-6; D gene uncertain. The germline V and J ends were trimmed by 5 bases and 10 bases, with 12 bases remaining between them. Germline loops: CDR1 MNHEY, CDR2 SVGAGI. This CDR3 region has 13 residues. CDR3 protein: CASSQEVGSPLHF. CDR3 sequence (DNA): TGTGCCAGCAGTCAGGAGGTTGGGTCACCCCTCCACTTT.

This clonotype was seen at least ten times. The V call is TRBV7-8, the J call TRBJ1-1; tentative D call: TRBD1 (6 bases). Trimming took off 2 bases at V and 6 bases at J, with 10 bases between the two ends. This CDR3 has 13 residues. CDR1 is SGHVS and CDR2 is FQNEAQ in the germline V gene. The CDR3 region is CASSLQGWAEAFF. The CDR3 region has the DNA TGTGCCAGCAGCTTACAGGGGTGGGCTGAAGCTTTCTTT.

CDR3 DNA sequence: TGTGCCAGCAGCTTAGAACCCTCAGGGTACGAGACCCAGTACTTC. Translating it yields CASSLEPSGYETQYF. This chain joins TRBV7-9 and TRBJ2-5; D perhaps matches TRBD1 (5 bases). This CDR3 comprises 15 residues. Trimming left V 1 base short and J 5 bases short, with 14 bases between. CDR1 is SEHNR and CDR2 is FQNEAQ in the germline V gene (reference sequence).

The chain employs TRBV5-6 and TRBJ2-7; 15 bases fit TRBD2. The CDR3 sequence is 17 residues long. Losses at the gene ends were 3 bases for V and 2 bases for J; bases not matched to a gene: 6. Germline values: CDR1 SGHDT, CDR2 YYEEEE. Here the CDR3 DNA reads TGTGCCAGCAGCTGGGGACTAGCGGGGGGCCTAACCTACGAGCAGTACTTC. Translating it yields CASSWGLAGGLTYEQYF.